This T cell receptor (beta chain) was documented in a study of T cell responses to AZD1222 COVID-19 vaccine (dated by TCRdb to 2020 to 2023). Background on the whole study: AZD1222 recipients given second doses at about 4 weeks or at about 12 weeks were pooled, since spike-specific TCR depth and breadth were not found to differ between the two schedules. A total of approximately 240 trial participants underwent TCR sequencing, of whom some 210 received two doses of AZD1222 and about 26 received two doses of the MenACWY control vaccine. Trial participants were enrolled by age into subgroups of 18-55, 56-69 and 70-plus years, and about 150, 27 and 61 TCR-sequenced participants, respectively, were included in these subgroups. Study-level results and caveats: Most participants were white British and females outnumbered males, and the authors suggested that clonal diversity may have been underestimated. Because no day 14 peak-response samples were available, repertoires were characterized only after the peak T cell response. Epitopes outside the regions mutated in the B.1.351 and B.1.1.7 variants were reportedly recognized by nearly half of the unique spike-specific TCRs. Conclusions about previously exposed vaccinees are limited because only a handful of AZD1222 recipients were SARS-CoV-2 seropositive at baseline. The 56-69-year group was small, and its depth increase did not reach significance, likely because of low power. The whole spike protein was spanned by vaccine-associated CD4 TCRs, and dominant responses were seen in regions 160-218 and 743-854. After two AZD1222 doses, spike-specific TCR breadth and depth were significantly higher than at day 0 and than in MenACWY recipients.

This clone was found once. The specificity of this receptor is unknown. No qualities accompany the bases; no much larger clone lies one base away. According to the study, the label for this sample's time point signals: baseline before first vaccination. Vaccinee samples were obtained from the UK trials COV001 and COV002, which included a single-blind randomized controlled phase 2/3 trial of AZD1222 (ChAdOx1 nCoV-19) in healthy adults. Trial participant PBMC samples were collected at day 0 and day 28 after the second dose for TCRbeta chain sequencing. CDR1 and CDR2 are read off the germline V gene as KGHSH and LQKENI. V loses 4 bases of germline sequence and J loses 0 bases, and the interval between the two ends is 13 bases. The CDR3 numbers 15 residues from cysteine through phenylalanine. Only CDR3 DNA is held: 45 bases, read in frame from base 1. The CDR3 regions of human TCRbeta chains were subjected to immunosequencing. The authors' pipeline ran thus. Repertoire TCRs were matched against a reference library of SARS-CoV-2-specific TCRs generated with the MIRA antigen-specificity platform. Breadth was defined as the fraction of unique TCRs that were SARS-CoV-2-associated, and depth was defined as the fraction of total T cells that were SARS-CoV-2-associated. Using the MIRA data, each spike-specific TCR was assigned both to the spike region to which the TCR was reactive and to a CD4 or CD8 class. Log10-transformed breadth and depth values were compared by one-way ANOVA with Sidak's multiple comparisons tests. Entries here come from immuneACCESS through TCRdb and include only in-frame sequences with V and J called. Some clones fail to appear in such tables; in the studies checked, an unresolved V gene covers under half of the shortfall, and the cause of the remainder is unknown. V and J calls and clone size are those listed in that table; D and trimming were worked out from the DNA. This sample comprises around 110,000 clones, about 90% of them detected only once. The biggest ten clones account for around 8.7% of the sample.

The sequencing used peripheral blood, collected on day 0 of AZD1222 vaccination. The TCR was taken from an adult in good health. This chain is built from TRBV18 and TRBJ2-7; tentative D gene TRBD1, with 5 bases matching. The sequence in DNA is TGTGCCAGCTCACTTCAAACAGGTGGCTCCTACGAGCAGTACTTC. Its product reads: CASSLQTGGSYEQYF.